This T cell receptor beta chain stems from a study of blood T cells in healthy people across ages. With a J-beta primer mix and a sample-barcoded 5' primer, a second PCR ran roughly 6 to 11 cycles. MiXCR, run by TCRdb on the 5' RACE reads, gives a single entry per CDR3 protein. Of 650,000 or so distinct CDR3 sequences in the sample, 40% to 65% were seen once. V lost 3 bases and J lost 4, with 14 bases in between. The CDR3 length is 15 residues. The J gene is TRBJ2-3, the V gene TRBV12-3 or TRBV12-4; either TRBD1 or TRBD2 may fit D (6 bases each). This receptor was taken from a woman older than 75 in good health. The source material was blood. This CDR3 reads CASSFRGVRADTQYF. The CDR3 coding sequence is TGTGCCAGCAGTTTTAGGGGGGTCAGGGCAGATACGCAGTATTTT.